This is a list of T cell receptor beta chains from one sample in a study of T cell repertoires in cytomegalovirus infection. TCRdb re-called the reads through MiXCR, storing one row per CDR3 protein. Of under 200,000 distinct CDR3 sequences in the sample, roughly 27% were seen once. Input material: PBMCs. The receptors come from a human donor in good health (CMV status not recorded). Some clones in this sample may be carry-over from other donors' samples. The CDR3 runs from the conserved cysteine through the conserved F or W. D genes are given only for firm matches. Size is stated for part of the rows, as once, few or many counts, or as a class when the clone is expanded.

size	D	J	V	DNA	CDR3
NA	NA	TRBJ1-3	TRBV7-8	TGTGCCAGCAGCGCCAATCCGGCACTTTCTGGAAACACCATATATTTT	CASSANPALSGNTIYF
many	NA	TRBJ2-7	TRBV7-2	TGTGCCAGCAGCTTATTAGTACGGGAGCAGTACTTC	CASSLLVREQYF
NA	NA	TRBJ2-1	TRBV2	TGTGCCAGCATAAGCTACAATGAGCAGTTCTTC	CASISYNEQFF
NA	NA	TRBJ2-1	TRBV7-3	TGTGCCAGCAGCCCGGGACTTCCCAATGAGCAGTTCTTC	CASSPGLPNEQFF
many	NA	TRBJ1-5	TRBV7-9	TGTGCCAGCAGCTCGGGGTTCAATCAGCCCCAGCATTTT	CASSSGFNQPQHF
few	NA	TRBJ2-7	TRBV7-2	TGTGCCAGCAGCTTAGCGTTCGGCTCCTACGAGCAGTACTTC	CASSLAFGSYEQYF
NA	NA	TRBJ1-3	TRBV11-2	TGTGCCAGCAGAGAGGCCTCTGGAAACACCATATATTTT	CASREASGNTIYF
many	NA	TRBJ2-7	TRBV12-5	TGTGCTAGTGGTCCTCCCTCGGGACGACGTGGGAGCGAGCAGTACTTC	CASGPPSGRRGSEQYF
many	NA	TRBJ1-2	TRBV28	TGTGCCAGCACCGAGGGGAAAGTGGGTCCTCGGGGCTATGGCTACACCTTC	CASTEGKVGPRGYGYTF
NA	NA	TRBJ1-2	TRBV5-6	TGTGCCAGCAGCTTGGATCTCGCGGGGAACTATGGCTACACCTTC	CASSLDLAGNYGYTF
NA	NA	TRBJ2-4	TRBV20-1	TGCAGTGCTAGAGGAGGCGGAGGGGAAAACATTCAGTACTTC	CSARGGGGENIQYF
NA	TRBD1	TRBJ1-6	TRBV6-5	TGTGCCAGCAGCCCTCGGAGGGGGCATTCACCCCTCCACTTT	CASSPRRGHSPLHF
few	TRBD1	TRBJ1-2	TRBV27	TGTGCCAGCAGCCTGACAGGGACGGGCGGCTACACCTTC	CASSLTGTGGYTF
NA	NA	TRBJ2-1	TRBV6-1	TGTGCCAGCAGTACCGACTCCGGAGAACACAATGAGCAGTTCTTC	CASSTDSGEHNEQFF
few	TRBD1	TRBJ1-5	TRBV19	TGTGCCAGTAGTATAGAAGACAGGGATCAACAGCCCCAGCATTTT	CASSIEDRDQQPQHF
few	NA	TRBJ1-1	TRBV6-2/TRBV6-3	TGTGCCAGCATGAGATGGCCGATGAACACTGAAGCTTTCTTT	CASMRWPMNTEAFF
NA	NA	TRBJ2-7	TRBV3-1	TGTGCCAGCAGCCAAACGGCCGCAGGGGCTAGCTACGAGCAGTACTTC	CASSQTAAGASYEQYF
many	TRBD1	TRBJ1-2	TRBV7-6	TGTGCCAGCAGCGGATATAGGACAGGGGAACGGAACTATGGCTACACCTTC	CASSGYRTGERNYGYTF
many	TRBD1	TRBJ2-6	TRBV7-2	TGTGCCAGCAGCTCAGGGGGGGACAGGGGACCTGGGGCCAACGTCCTGACTTTC	CASSSGGDRGPGANVLTF
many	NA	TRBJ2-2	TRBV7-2	TGTGCCAGCAGCCCTAGGGGGGGGACACCGAACACCGGGGAGCTGTTTTTT	CASSPRGGTPNTGELFF
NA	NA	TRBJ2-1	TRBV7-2	TGTGCCAGCAGCTTAGGACGTTCGGCGGGGGCGTACAATGAGCAGTTCTTC	CASSLGRSAGAYNEQFF
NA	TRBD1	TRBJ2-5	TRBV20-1	TGCAGTGCTAGAGATCGGGGACAGCCCGACCAAGAGACCCAGTACTTC	CSARDRGQPDQETQYF
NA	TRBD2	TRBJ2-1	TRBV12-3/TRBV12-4	TGTGCCAGCAGTCCCCGCGGGAGCACCAGCGGGGGACCCTACTATGAGCAGTTCTTC	CASSPRGSTSGGPYYEQFF
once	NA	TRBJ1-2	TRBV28	TGTGCCTCTAGGGGCACACCCTATGGCTACACCTTC	CASRGTPYGYTF
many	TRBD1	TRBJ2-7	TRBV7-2	TGTGCCAGCAGCTTAGCAGGGGGCCTCTACGAGCAGTACTTC	CASSLAGGLYEQYF
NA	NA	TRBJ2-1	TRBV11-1	TGTGCCAGCAGCTTACTAAGGAGTGAGCAGTTCTTC	CASSLLRSEQFF
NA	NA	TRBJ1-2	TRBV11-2	TGTGCCAGCAGCTTCGGGGACGTCGGCGGCTACACCTTC	CASSFGDVGGYTF
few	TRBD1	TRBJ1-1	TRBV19	TGTGCCAGTAGTAACAGGGGGAACACTGAAGCTTTCTTT	CASSNRGNTEAFF
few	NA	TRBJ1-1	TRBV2	TGTGCCAGCCGGAGGGGGGAAAACACTGAAGCTTTCTTT	CASRRGENTEAFF
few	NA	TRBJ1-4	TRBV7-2	TGTGCCAGCAGCTTAGGACAGAATGAAAAACTGTTTTTT	CASSLGQNEKLFF
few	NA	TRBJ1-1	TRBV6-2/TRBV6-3	TGTGCCAGCAGTTACCGACTTATTCGGAACACTGAAGCTTTCTTT	CASSYRLIRNTEAFF
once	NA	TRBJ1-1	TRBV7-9	TGTGCCAGCAGCTTAGTAGGAGGTGGACAGAGGACTGAAGCTTTCTTT	CASSLVGGGQRTEAFF
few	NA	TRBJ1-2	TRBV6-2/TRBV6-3	TGTGCCAGCAGATACTACGGGGGCTACACCTTC	CASRYYGGYTF
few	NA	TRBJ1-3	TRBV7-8	TGTGCCAGCAGCTACTCTGCGAGCCCCTCTGGAAACACCATATATTTT	CASSYSASPSGNTIYF
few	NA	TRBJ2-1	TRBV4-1	TGCGCCAGCAGCCGAATGAGACTAGATATGGGCGATGAGCAGTTCTTC	CASSRMRLDMGDEQFF
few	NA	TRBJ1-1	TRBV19	TGTGCCAGTAGTAGCACCGGGACATTGAACACTGAAGCTTTCTTT	CASSSTGTLNTEAFF
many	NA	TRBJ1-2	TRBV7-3	TGTGCCAGCAGCTTAAGTGGAACGGACAGAACTGGCTACACCTTC	CASSLSGTDRTGYTF
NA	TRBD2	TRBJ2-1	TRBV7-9	TGTGCCTCGAAGGCTAGCGGGGGGGAGAATGAGCAGTTCTTC	CASKASGGENEQFF
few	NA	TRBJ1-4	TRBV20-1	TGCAGTGCTCTACAGGGTGGGGAAAAACTGTTTTTT	CSALQGGEKLFF
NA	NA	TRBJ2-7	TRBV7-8	TGTGCCAGCAGCTTAAAGATTGGTACCGAGCAGTACTTC	CASSLKIGTEQYF
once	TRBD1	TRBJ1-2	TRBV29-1	TGCAGCGCAAGGACAGGGGCCTATGGCTATACCTTC	CSARTGAYGYTF
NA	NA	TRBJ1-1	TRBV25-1	TGTGCCAGCCGACCCCTCGGGGAGAGCACTGAAGCTTTCTTT	CASRPLGESTEAFF
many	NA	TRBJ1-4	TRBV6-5	TGTGCCAGCAGTTACTCGTCCGGCACGAATAATGAAAAACTGTTTTTT	CASSYSSGTNNEKLFF
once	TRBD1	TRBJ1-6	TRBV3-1	TGTGCCAGCAGCCAAGGGACAGGAAGAGATTCACCCCTCCACTTT	CASSQGTGRDSPLHF
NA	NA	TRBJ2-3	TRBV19	TGTGCCAGCAGGACGGCCGGCACAGATACGCAGTATTTT	CASRTAGTDTQYF
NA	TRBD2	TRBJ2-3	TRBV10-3	TGTGCCATCAGTGGGCTAGCGGGGATGACAGATACGCAGTATTTT	CAISGLAGMTDTQYF
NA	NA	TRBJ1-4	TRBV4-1	TGCGCCAGCAGCCACACTGGTGAAAAACTGTTTTTT	CASSHTGEKLFF
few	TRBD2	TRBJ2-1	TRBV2	TGTGCCAGCAGTGACGGCGGCGGGGGGATGTACAATGAGCAGTTCTTC	CASSDGGGGMYNEQFF
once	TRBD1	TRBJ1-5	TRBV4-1	TGTGCCAGCAGCCAAGAGGACAGGGCTGAGCCCCAGCATTTT	CASSQEDRAEPQHF
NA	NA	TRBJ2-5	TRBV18	TGTGCCAGCTCTCCCGAGAAGACCCAGTACTTC	CASSPEKTQYF
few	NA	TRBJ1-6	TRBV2	TGTGCCAGCGGGTCAGAAGGGCATTCACCCCTCCACTTT	CASGSEGHSPLHF
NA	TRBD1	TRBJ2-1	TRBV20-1	TGCAGTGTGTTCCGCGGGACAGGCTCCTACAATGAGCAGTTCTTC	CSVFRGTGSYNEQFF
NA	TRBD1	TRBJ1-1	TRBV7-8	TGTGCCAGCAGCTCTCAGGGGGCGCAAACTGAAGCTTTCTTT	CASSSQGAQTEAFF
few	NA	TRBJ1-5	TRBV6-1	TGTGCCAGCAGTTATGACGGTAATAGCAATCAGCCCCAGCATTTT	CASSYDGNSNQPQHF
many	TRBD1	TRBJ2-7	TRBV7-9	TGTGCCAGCAGCCCCCAGGGGGAAGGCTACGAGCAGTACTTC	CASSPQGEGYEQYF
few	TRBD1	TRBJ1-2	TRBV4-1	TGCGCCAGCAGCCAAGAAGGGACAGGGGGACTCTATGGCTACACCTTC	CASSQEGTGGLYGYTF
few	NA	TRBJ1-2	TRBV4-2	TGTGCCAGCAGCCAAGATTTCAGGGGAATGAATGGCTACACCTTC	CASSQDFRGMNGYTF
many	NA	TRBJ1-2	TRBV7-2	TGTGCCAGCAGCTTAGCAGGGTCTAACTATGGCTACACCTTC	CASSLAGSNYGYTF
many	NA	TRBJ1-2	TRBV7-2	TGTGCCAGCAGCTTTGATGGGGGGCTTAAATATGGCTACACCTTC	CASSFDGGLKYGYTF